This T cell receptor beta chain was identified during a study of T cells in Graves' hyperthyroidism and ophthalmopathy. Around 10 ml fresh peripheral blood yielded the PBMCs. This clonotype has a count of ten or more. Trimming stripped 3 bases from V and 5 bases from J, with 11 bases between. The CDR3 length is 14 residues. Per germline, CDR1 MNHEY and CDR2 SVGEGT. The CDR3 regions of TCR beta were amplified from RNA transcripts. During a first-round RT-PCR of the TCR CDR3, the HTBI primer set was used. MiXCR, run by TCRdb on the multiplex PCR reads, gives a single entry per CDR3 protein. The table lists 550,000 to 800,000 distinct CDR3 sequences, about a sixth of them singletons.

Sequencing was performed on blood. The receptor was derived from a man younger than 35 with Graves' hyperthyroidism. The chain couples TRBV6-2 or TRBV6-3 to TRBJ2-1, with D possibly matching TRBD2 (5 bases). Here the CDR3 DNA reads TGTGCCAGCAGTTATCAAACTAGAGACAATGAGCAGTTCTTC. It encodes CASSYQTRDNEQFF.